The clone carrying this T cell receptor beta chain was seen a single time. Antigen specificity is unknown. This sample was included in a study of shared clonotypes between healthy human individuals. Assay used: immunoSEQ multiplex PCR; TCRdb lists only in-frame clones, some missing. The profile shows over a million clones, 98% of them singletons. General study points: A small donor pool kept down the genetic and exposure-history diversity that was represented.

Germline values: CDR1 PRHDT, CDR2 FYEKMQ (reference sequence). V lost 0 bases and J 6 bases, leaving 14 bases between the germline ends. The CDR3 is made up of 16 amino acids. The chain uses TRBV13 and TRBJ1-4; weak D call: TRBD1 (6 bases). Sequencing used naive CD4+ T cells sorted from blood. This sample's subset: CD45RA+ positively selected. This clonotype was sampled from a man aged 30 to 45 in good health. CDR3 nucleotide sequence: TGTGCCAGCAGCTTAGGACAGGGAAGCATTGATGAAAAACTGTTTTTT. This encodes CASSLGQGSIDEKLFF.